This T cell receptor beta chain came from a study of Tregs in tolerant kidney transplant recipients. Study conclusions and caveats: Tregs expanded with activated donor B cells seemed most donor-specific. Tolerant patients' donor-specific Tregs expanded beyond overall Tregs, suggesting antigen-driven growth. Few patients were studied, so findings need validation in larger groups.

On this clone: Its antigen is unidentified.

Measured with immunoSEQ multiplex PCR; TCRdb has only the in-frame clones, and not every one. The table lists tens of thousands of clones, around 93% of them singletons. This CDR3 region has 13 residues. Trimming took off 5 bases at V and 0 bases at J, with 6 bases between the two ends. Germline V gene sequence: CDR1 MDHEN, CDR2 SYDVKM. Specimen: Tregs from blood, collected before the transplant. The clonotype was recovered from a human donor who received a combined kidney and bone marrow transplant. This chain uses TRBV28 with TRBJ2-3; D uncertain. The CDR3, as DNA: TGTGCCAGCAGTACCCCAAGCACAGATACGCAGTATTTT. Translation: CASSTPSTDTQYF.